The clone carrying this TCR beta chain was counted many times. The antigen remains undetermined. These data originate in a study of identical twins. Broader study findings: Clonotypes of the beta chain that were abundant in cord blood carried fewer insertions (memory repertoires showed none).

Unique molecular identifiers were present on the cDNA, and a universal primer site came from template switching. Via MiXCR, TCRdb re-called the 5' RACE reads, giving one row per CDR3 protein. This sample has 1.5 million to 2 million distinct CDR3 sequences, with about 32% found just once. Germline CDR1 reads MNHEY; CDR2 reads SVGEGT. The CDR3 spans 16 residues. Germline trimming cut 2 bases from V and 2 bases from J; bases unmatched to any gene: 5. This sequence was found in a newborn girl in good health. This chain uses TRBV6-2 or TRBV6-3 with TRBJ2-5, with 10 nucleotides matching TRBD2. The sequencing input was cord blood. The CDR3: CASSYLSGGIQETQYF. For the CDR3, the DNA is TGTGCCAGCAGTTACCTTAGCGGGGGGATTCAAGAGACCCAGTACTTC.